A single sample is the source of the 18 T cell receptor beta chains below, sequenced in a study of response to subunit inactivated influenza vaccine. TCRdb called the RT-PCR reads again in MiXCR, with one record for every CDR3 protein. The data contain more than 200,000 distinct CDR3 sequences, 12% of them singletons. The sample in question was non-naive T cells sorted from PBMCs, obtained around 14 days before vaccination. Source of these receptors: a man in his fifties who received an inactivated influenza vaccine.

The chain uses TRBV7-2 and TRBJ2-5, with TRBD1 matching over 9 bases. With V trimmed by 2 bases and J by 5 bases, 6 bases remained unmatched. This CDR3 has 15 residues. Germline CDR1 reads SGHTA; CDR2 reads FQGNSA. This chain's CDR3 is CASSLTGTGRETQYF. DNA for the CDR3: TGTGCCAGCAGCTTAACCGGGACAGGGAGGGAGACCCAGTACTTC.

The table lists this clonotype with many counts. This chain uses TRBV6-2 or TRBV6-3 with TRBJ2-7; 8 bases line up with TRBD1. This CDR3 region has 13 residues. V was clipped by 6 bases and J by 2 bases; unmatched bases: 3. Germline-derived CDR1 and CDR2 are MNHEY and SVGEGT. CDR3 coding DNA: TGTGCCAGCAGAGAGGGACAGGCCTACGAGCAGTACTTC. Translation: CASREGQAYEQYF.

In this sample, this clonotype turned up a few times. V is TRBV20-1 and J is TRBJ2-1, with 9 bases lining up with TRBD2. Germline V gene lookup returns CDR1 DFQATT and CDR2 SNEGSKA (reference sequence). The length of the CDR3 is 11 residues. V shed 5 bases, J shed 15 bases, and the junction held 8 bases outside the gene matches. CDR3 sequence: CSAAGTSKPFF. In DNA, the CDR3 is TGCAGTGCTGCAGGGACTAGCAAGCCGTTCTTC.

This clonotype was seen a handful of times. The genes are TRBV19 and TRBJ2-1; 12 bases line up with TRBD2. Germline-derived CDR1 and CDR2 are LNHDA and SQIVND (reference sequence). The CDR3 extends over 16 amino acids. V lost 5 bases and J lost 8; bases outside the gene matches: 10. CDR3 DNA: TGTGCCAGTAGTCCCCACAGACTAGCGGGAGCAGATGAGCAGTTCTTC. It yields the protein CASSPHRLAGADEQFF.

V gene TRBV10-3 combines with J gene TRBJ2-7, with D possibly being TRBD2 (6 bases). From germline, CDR1 is ENHRY and CDR2 SYGVKD. The CDR3 contains 11 residues. V was shortened by 2 bases and J by 7 bases, with 6 bases between the two germline ends. The CDR3 protein is CAISEGGEQYF. The CDR3 region has the DNA TGTGCCATCAGTGAGGGGGGGGAGCAGTACTTC.

This clonotype has a count of ten or more. J is TRBJ2-5 and V is TRBV12-3 or TRBV12-4; D is uncertain. The CDR3 sequence is 13 residues long. The V and J ends lost 1 base and 2 bases respectively, with 5 bases between them. CDR3 in amino acids: CASSLGPQETQYF. The DNA for the CDR3 is TGTGCCAGCAGTTTAGGGCCACAAGAGACCCAGTACTTC.

This clonotype was recorded many times. J is TRBJ1-2 and V is TRBV6-6; D gene ambiguous. Looked up from germline, CDR1 is MNHNY and CDR2 is SVGAGI (reference sequence). This CDR3 spans 15 amino acids. V lost 2 bases to trimming and J lost 0 bases, with 10 bases between them. The CDR3 region has the DNA TGTGCCAGCAGTTACAACAGCCGATCTAACTATGGCTACACCTTC. Its protein is CASSYNSRSNYGYTF.

This clonotype was counted only a few times. The chain couples TRBV11-2 to TRBJ1-1; possibly TRBD1 for D (6 bases). The CDR3 extends over 15 amino acids. Germline CDR1 SGHAT, CDR2 FQNNGV. V shed 1 base and J shed 6 bases, with 15 bases lying between them. CDR3: CASSLGPGAQAEAFF. CDR3 DNA sequence: TGTGCCAGCAGCTTAGGGCCAGGGGCACAAGCTGAAGCTTTCTTT.

The J gene is TRBJ2-5, the V gene TRBV20-1; D unclear. Germline values: CDR1 DFQATT, CDR2 SNEGSKA (reference sequence). The V and J ends lost 6 bases and 2 bases respectively, with 19 bases between them. CDR3 size: 15 residues. The CDR3 region has the DNA TGCAGTGCAACCCATTGGACCGGCTCTCAAGAGACCCAGTACTTC. Its protein product is CSATHWTGSQETQYF.

The table lists this clonotype with a few counts. The genes are TRBV20-1 and TRBJ1-5; no reliable D call. Trimming shortened V by 2 bases and J by 2 bases, and 10 bases separated the two germline ends. Germline loops: CDR1 DFQATT, CDR2 SNEGSKA (reference sequence). The CDR3 length is 14 residues. The CDR3 sequence: CSARPTLGNQPQHF. CDR3 in DNA: TGCAGTGCTAGACCCACACTGGGCAATCAGCCCCAGCATTTT.

This clonotype appeared a few times. One end of the junction varies from germline; a read error may be responsible. V is TRBV11-2 and J is TRBJ2-7; TRBD1 agrees at 9 bases. CDR1 is SGHAT and CDR2 is FQNNGV in the germline V gene. The CDR3 runs to 11 residues. For the CDR3, the DNA is TGTGCCAGCAGCCCAGGACAGGGGCCAATCTTC. It specifies CASSPGQGPIF.

The sample holds a few counts of this clonotype. The V gene is TRBV6-2 or TRBV6-3, the J gene TRBJ1-2, with 8 nucleotides matching TRBD1. This CDR3 is built from 13 residues. Germline loops: CDR1 MNHEY, CDR2 SVGEGT. Unmatched junction bases numbered 3, after V lost 6 bases and J lost 3 bases. CDR3 DNA sequence: TGTGCCAGCAGAACGACAGGGGACTATGGCTACACCTTC. Its translation is CASRTTGDYGYTF.

The V gene is TRBV27, the J gene TRBJ2-7; 9 bases align to TRBD1. This CDR3 is built from 15 residues. V trimming: 5 bases; J trimming: 2 bases; junction bases outside the gene matches: 7. Germline CDR1 MNHEY, CDR2 SMNVEV (reference sequence). CDR3 loop: CASSLEQGAPYEQYF. CDR3 in DNA: TGTGCCAGCAGTCTTGAACAGGGGGCGCCCTACGAGCAGTACTTC.

As for this clonotype: Compared with germline, one end of the junction differs, possibly owing to a read error. The V gene is TRBV12-3 or TRBV12-4, the J gene TRBJ2-1, with 11 bases matching TRBD2. The CDR3 is 18 residues long. CDR3 nucleotides: TGTGCCCGCAGTTTAGGGACTAGCGGAATGAGCTCCTACAATGAGCAGTTCTTC. Translating gives CARSLGTSGMSSYNEQFF.

This clonotype was counted a few times. This chain links TRBV7-9 with TRBJ1-1; 9 bases are a match to TRBD1. J was trimmed by 10 bases and V by 5 bases; bases with no gene match: 5. Germline CDR1 is SEHNR and CDR2 is FQNEAQ (reference sequence). The CDR3 extends over 12 amino acids. The CDR3 DNA reads as TGTGCCAGCAGCACCGGACAGGGGAGAGCTTTCTTT. Protein sequence: CASSTGQGRAFF. Full variable domain (rest looked up from reference TRBV7-9 and TRBJ1-1): DTGVSQNPRHKITKRGQNVTFRCDPISEHNRLYWYRQTLGQGPEFLTYFQNEAQLEKSRLLSDRFSAERPKGSFSTLEIQRTEQGDSAMYLCASSTGQGRAFFGQGTRLTVV.

This clonotype was counted a few times. V usage is TRBV12-3 or TRBV12-4 and J usage is TRBJ1-6, with D hard to call. The ends were cut back, 3 bases at V and 6 bases at J, with 6 bases in the middle. The CDR3 has 13 residues. The CDR3 protein is CASSFNGNSPLHF. As DNA, the CDR3 is TGTGCCAGCAGTTTTAACGGTAATTCACCCCTCCACTTT.

This clonotype was observed a few times. This chain joins TRBV28 and TRBJ2-5, with TRBD2 identical over 12 bases. Germline V CDR1 and CDR2: MDHEN, SYDVKM. The CDR3 runs to 17 residues. V shed 5 bases, J shed 3 bases, and the junction held 10 bases outside the gene matches. The CDR3 nucleotides read TGTGCCAGCAGTCCCCCGGGACTAGCGGGTCCGAAAGAGACCCAGTACTTC. Protein: CASSPPGLAGPKETQYF.

This clonotype was counted ten times or more. The chain combines TRBV29-1 with TRBJ2-5; the D call may be TRBD1 or TRBD2 (6 bases each). The CDR3 runs to 12 residues. V was shortened by 1 base and J by 5 bases, with 8 bases between the two germline ends. CDR1 and CDR2 from the germline V gene are SQVTM and ANQGSEA. CDR3 nucleotide sequence: TGCAGCGTTGAAGGGGGGGCGGAGACCCAGTACTTC. It yields the protein CSVEGGAETQYF.